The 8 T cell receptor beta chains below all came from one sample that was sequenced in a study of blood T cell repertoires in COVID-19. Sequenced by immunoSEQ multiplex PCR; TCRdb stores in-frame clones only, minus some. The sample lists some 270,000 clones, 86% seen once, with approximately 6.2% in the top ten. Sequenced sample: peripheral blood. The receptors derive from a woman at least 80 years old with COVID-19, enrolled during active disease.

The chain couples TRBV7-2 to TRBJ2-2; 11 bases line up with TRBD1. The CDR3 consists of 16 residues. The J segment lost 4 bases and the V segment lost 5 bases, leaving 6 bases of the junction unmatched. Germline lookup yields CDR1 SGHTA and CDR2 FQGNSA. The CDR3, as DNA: TGTGCCAGCAGCCCTTGGACAGGGGGCACCACCGGGGAGCTGTTTTTT. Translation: CASSPWTGGTTGELFF.

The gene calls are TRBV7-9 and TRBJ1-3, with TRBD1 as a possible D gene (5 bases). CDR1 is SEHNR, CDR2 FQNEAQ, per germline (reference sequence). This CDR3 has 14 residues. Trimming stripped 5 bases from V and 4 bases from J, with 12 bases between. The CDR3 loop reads CASSPAGFGNTIYF. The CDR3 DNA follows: TGTGCCAGCAGCCCTGCAGGGTTCGGAAACACCATATATTTT.

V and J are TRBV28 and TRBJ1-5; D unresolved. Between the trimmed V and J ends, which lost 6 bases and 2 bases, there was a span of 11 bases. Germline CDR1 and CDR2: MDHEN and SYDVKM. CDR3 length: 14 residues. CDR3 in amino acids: CASRASERNQPQHF. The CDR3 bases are TGTGCCAGCAGGGCTAGTGAGCGCAATCAGCCCCAGCATTTT.

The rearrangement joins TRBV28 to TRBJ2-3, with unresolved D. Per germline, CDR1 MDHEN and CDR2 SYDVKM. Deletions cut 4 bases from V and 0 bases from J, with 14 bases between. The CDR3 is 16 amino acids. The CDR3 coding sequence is TGTGCCAGCAGTTCCTACCGAGGTCCTAGCACAGATACGCAGTATTTT. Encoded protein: CASSSYRGPSTDTQYF. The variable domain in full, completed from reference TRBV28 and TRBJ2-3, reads DVKVTQSSRYLVKRTGEKVFLECVQDMDHENMFWYRQDPGLGLRLIYFSYDVKMKEKGDIPEGYSVSREKKERFSLILESASTNQTSMYLCASSSYRGPSTDTQYFGPGTRLTVL.

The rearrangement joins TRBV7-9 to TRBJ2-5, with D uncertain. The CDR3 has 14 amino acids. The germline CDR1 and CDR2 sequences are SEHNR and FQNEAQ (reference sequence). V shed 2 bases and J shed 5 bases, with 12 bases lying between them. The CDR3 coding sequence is TGTGCCAGCAGCTTACATGAAGTGAGGGAGACCCAGTACTTC. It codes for CASSLHEVRETQYF.

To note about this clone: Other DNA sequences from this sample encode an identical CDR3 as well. In nucleotides, the CDR3 is TGTGCCAGCAGCTTAACGGGTAGCACAGATACGCAGTATTTT. Translation: CASSLTGSTDTQYF. V usage is TRBV11-3 and J usage is TRBJ2-3; no definite D call. The CDR3 consists of 14 residues. The V gene lost 2 bases and the J gene lost 0 bases, with 6 bases spanning the gap. Germline lookup yields CDR1 SGHNT and CDR2 YENEEA.

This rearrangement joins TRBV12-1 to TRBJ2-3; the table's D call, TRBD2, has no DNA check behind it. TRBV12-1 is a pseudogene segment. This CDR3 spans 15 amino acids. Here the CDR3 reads CASSFATSGEDTQYF. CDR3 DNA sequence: TGTGCCAGCAGCTTTGCGACCTCGGGGGAGGATACGCAGTATTTT.

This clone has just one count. The CDR3 nucleotides are TGTGCCAGCAGCATAGGGACAGCTGAGCAAGAGACCCAGTACTTC. Translation: CASSIGTAEQETQYF. The gene calls are TRBV11-3 and TRBJ2-5, with 7 bases that match TRBD1. Germline CDR1 and CDR2: SGHNT and YENEEA. This CDR3 spans 15 amino acids. Trimming cost V 5 bases and J 2 bases; bases outside gene matches: 8.